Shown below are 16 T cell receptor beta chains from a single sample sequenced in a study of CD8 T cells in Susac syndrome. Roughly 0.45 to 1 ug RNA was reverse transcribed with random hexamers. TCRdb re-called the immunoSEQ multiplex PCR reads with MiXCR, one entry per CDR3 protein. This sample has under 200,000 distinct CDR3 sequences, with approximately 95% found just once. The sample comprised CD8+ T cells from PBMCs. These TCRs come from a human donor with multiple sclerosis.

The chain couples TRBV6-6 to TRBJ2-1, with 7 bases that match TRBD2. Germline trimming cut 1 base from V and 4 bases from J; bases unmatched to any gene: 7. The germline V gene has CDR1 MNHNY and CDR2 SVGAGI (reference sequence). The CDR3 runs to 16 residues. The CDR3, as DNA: TGTGCCAGCAGTTACTTTGGGCTAGCGGAATACAATGAGCAGTTCTTC. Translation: CASSYFGLAEYNEQFF.

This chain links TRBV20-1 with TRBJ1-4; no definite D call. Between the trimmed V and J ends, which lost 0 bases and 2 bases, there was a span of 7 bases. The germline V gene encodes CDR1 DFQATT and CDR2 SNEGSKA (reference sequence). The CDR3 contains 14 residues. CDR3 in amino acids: CSARDVATNEKLFF. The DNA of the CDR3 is TGCAGTGCTAGAGATGTAGCCACTAATGAAAAACTGTTTTTT.

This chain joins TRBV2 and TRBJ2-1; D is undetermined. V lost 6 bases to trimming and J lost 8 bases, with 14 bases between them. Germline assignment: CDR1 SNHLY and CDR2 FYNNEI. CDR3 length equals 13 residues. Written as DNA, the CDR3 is TGTGCCAGCAGCGGCAACGAGGAGTATGAGCAGTTCTTC. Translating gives CASSGNEEYEQFF.

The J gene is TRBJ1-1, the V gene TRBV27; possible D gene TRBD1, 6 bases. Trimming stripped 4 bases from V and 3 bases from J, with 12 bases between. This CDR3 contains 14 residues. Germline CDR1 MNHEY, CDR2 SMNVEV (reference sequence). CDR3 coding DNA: TGTGCCAGCAGTTCCACAGGGTGGGACACTGAAGCTTTCTTT. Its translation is CASSSTGWDTEAFF.

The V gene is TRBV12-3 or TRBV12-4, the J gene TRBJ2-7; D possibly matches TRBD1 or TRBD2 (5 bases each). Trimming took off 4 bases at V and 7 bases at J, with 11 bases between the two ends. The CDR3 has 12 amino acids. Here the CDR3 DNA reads TGTGCCAGCAGTTCGGGGCCGCGAGAGCAGTACTTC. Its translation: CASSSGPREQYF.

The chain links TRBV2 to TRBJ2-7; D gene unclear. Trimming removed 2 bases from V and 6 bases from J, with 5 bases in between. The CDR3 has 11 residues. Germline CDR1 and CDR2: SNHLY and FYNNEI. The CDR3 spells CASSERFEQYF. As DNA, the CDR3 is TGTGCCAGCAGTGAAAGGTTCGAGCAGTACTTC. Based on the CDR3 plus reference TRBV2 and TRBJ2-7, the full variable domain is EPEVTQTPSHQVTQMGQEVILRCVPISNHLYFYWYRQILGQKVEFLVSFYNNEISEKSEIFDDQFSVERPDGSNFTLKIRSTKLEDSAMYFCASSERFEQYFGPGTRLTVT.

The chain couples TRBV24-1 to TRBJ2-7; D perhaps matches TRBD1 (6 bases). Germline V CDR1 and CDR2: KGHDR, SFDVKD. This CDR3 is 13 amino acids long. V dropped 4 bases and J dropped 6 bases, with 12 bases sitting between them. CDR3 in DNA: TGTGCCACCAGTGAAACCGGGACAACCGAGCAGTACTTC. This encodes CATSETGTTEQYF.

This CDR3 is CASSLILEDTQYF. The CDR3 nucleotides read TGTGCCAGCAGTTTAATTCTCGAAGATACGCAGTATTTT. This chain uses TRBV27 with TRBJ2-3; D is undetermined. This CDR3 comprises 13 residues. V was pared by 2 bases and J by 5 bases, with 8 bases between. Germline CDR1 MNHEY, CDR2 SMNVEV (reference sequence).

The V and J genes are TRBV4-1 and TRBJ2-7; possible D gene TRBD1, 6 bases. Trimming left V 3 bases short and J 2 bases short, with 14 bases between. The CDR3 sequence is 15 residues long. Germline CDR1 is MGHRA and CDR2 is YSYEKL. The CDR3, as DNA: TGCGCCAGCAGCCAGGGGAACAGGGCTACCTACGAGCAGTACTTC. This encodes CASSQGNRATYEQYF.

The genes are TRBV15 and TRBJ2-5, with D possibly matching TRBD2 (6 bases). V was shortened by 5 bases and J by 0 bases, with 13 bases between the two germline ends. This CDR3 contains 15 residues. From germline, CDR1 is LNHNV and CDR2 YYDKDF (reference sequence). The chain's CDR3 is CATSQGLLYQETQYF. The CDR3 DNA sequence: TGTGCCACCAGCCAAGGACTATTGTACCAAGAGACCCAGTACTTC. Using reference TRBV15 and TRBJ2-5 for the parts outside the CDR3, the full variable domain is DAMVIQNPRYQVTQFGKPVTLSCSQTLNHNVMYWYQQKSSQAPKLLFHYYDKDFNNEADTPDNFQSRRPNTSFCFLDIRSPGLGDTAMYLCATSQGLLYQETQYFGPGTRLLVL.

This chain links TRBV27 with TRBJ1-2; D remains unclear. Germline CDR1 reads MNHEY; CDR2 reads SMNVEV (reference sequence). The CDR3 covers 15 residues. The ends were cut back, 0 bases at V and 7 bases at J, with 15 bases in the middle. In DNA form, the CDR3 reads TGTGCCAGCAGTTTATCGGTTTGGGGAGTAGGTGGCTACACCTTC. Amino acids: CASSLSVWGVGGYTF.

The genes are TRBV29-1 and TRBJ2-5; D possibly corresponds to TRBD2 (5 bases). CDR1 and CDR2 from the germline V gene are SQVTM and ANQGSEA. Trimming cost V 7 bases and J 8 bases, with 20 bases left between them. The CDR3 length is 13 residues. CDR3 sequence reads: CSGSDSRPDTQYF. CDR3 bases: TGCAGCGGATCGGACTCCCGCCCTGATACCCAGTACTTC.

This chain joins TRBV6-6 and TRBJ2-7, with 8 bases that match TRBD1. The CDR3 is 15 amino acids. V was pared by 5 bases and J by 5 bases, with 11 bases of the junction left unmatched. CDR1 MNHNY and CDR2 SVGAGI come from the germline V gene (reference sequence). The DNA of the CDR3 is TGTGCCAGCAGTCCCCTTGGACAGGGTTCCAACGAGCAGTACTTC. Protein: CASSPLGQGSNEQYF.

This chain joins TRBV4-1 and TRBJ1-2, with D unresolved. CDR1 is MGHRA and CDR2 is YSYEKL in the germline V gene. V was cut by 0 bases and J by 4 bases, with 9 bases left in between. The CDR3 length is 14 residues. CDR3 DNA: TGCGCCAGCAGCCAAGAAACCGGATCCTATGGCTACACCTTC. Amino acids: CASSQETGSYGYTF.

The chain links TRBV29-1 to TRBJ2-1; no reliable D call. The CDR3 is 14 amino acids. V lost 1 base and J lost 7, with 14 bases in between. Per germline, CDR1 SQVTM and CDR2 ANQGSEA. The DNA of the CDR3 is TGCAGCGTTGAAGTACAGACATATGGGAATGAGCAGTTCTTC. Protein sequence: CSVEVQTYGNEQFF.

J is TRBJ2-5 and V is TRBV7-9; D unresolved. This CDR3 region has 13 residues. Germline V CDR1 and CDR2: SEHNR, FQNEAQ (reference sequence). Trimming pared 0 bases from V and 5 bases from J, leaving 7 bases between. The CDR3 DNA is TGTGCCAGCAGCTTAGCGCCGTTGGAGACCCAGTACTTC. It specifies CASSLAPLETQYF. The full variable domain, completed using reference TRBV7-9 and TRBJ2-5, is DTGVSQNPRHKITKRGQNVTFRCDPISEHNRLYWYRQTLGQGPEFLTYFQNEAQLEKSRLLSDRFSAERPKGSFSTLEIQRTEQGDSAMYLCASSLAPLETQYFGPGTRLLVL.